This T cell receptor (beta chain) emerged from a study of T-cell memory formation after mild COVID-19. V was trimmed by 1 base and J by 5 bases, leaving 14 bases between them. This CDR3 contains 15 residues. Per the germline V gene, CDR1 is SGHAT and CDR2 is FQNNGV. TCRdb reprocessed the 5' RACE reads via MiXCR and lists one record per CDR3 protein. The table has around 300,000 distinct CDR3 sequences, 8% to 9% seen once. The gene calls are TRBV11-2 and TRBJ2-5; D may be TRBD1 or TRBD2 (5 bases each). Sequencing used PBMCs or a T cell subset sorted from them (not recorded which). The TCR comes from a man between 18 and 35 years old who had mild COVID-19 (a few samples of this study predate the infection). Cell type and time point are not known. CDR3 protein: CASSLVPGEGETQYF. The DNA of the CDR3 is TGTGCCAGCAGCTTAGTACCTGGCGAGGGGGAGACCCAGTACTTC.